These 17 T cell receptor beta chains originate from one sample sequenced in a study of blood T cell repertoires in COVID-19. Profiling relied on immunoSEQ multiplex PCR, and the TCRdb table lists in-frame clones only, not all of them. The sample has about 100,000 clones; approximately 89% are singletons. Sequencing was performed on peripheral blood. The receptors stem from a man over 45 with active COVID-19.

V and J are TRBV24-1 and TRBJ2-7; 14 bases are a match to TRBD2. The germline V gene has CDR1 KGHDR and CDR2 SFDVKD. V lost 9 bases to trimming and J lost 4 bases; unmatched junction nucleotides: 1. This CDR3 comprises 13 residues. The CDR3: CATGTSGSYEQYV. DNA for the CDR3: TGTGCCACCGGGACTAGCGGGAGTTACGAGCAGTACGTC.

The chain has TRBV19 and TRBJ1-4; 9 nucleotides match TRBD1. The CDR3 has 17 residues. The germline gives CDR1 LNHDA, CDR2 SQIVND (reference sequence). The ends lost 1 base at V and 2 bases at J; junction bases unmatched: 5. This CDR3 is CASSIAGQGATNEKLFF. The CDR3 nucleotides are TGTGCCAGTAGTATAGCGGGACAGGGAGCCACTAATGAAAAACTGTTTTTT.

This chain uses TRBV4-1 with TRBJ2-2; D uncertain. In germline, CDR1 is MGHRA, CDR2 YSYEKL. Trimming shortened V by 1 base and J by 5 bases, and 11 bases separated the two germline ends. The CDR3 loop spans 15 amino acids. The DNA of the CDR3 is TGCGCCAGCAGCCAAGGCCAGGTTGAAACCGGGGAGCTGTTTTTT. Translation: CASSQGQVETGELFF.

V and J are TRBV5-1 and TRBJ2-5; 10 bases align to TRBD2. The CDR3 is 16 residues long. Unmatched junction bases numbered 4, after V lost 0 bases and J lost 2 bases. The germline CDR1 and CDR2 sequences are SGHRS and YFSETQ. CDR3 amino acids: CASSLAPSGSQETQYF. Here the CDR3 DNA reads TGCGCCAGCAGCTTGGCCCCTAGCGGGAGTCAAGAGACCCAGTACTTC.

This chain uses TRBV19 with TRBJ2-3; D remains unclear. Germline V gene data show CDR1 as LNHDA and CDR2 as SQIVND (reference sequence). Deletions cut 6 bases from V and 1 base from J, with 5 bases between. CDR3 length: 12 amino acids. CDR3 loop: CASRTGTDTQYF. The CDR3 nucleotides are TGTGCCAGTAGAACAGGCACAGATACGCAGTATTTT.

The chain carries TRBV5-6 and TRBJ2-5, with TRBD1 matching 8 bases. Germline CDR1 and CDR2: SGHDT and YYEEEE. J gave up 3 bases and V 4 bases, and 8 bases lay outside the gene matches. The CDR3 runs 15 residues. The CDR3 protein is CASSPIDRGEETQYF. CDR3 DNA: TGTGCCAGCAGCCCAATAGACAGGGGCGAAGAGACCCAGTACTTC.

This chain connects TRBV30 to TRBJ1-3; D remains ambiguous. This CDR3 contains 15 residues. Germline assignment: CDR1 GTSNPN and CDR2 SVGIG (reference sequence). Trimming shortened V by 4 bases and J by 0 bases, and 13 bases separated the two germline ends. Written as DNA, the CDR3 is TGTGCCTGGACCAGGACTCTCAGCTCTGGAAACACCATATATTTT. Translation: CAWTRTLSSGNTIYF.

The chain combines TRBV19 with TRBJ2-1, with 11 positions matching TRBD1. From germline, CDR1 is LNHDA and CDR2 SQIVND (reference sequence). The CDR3 contains 14 residues. V shed 6 bases and J 7 bases; nucleotides not matched to a gene: 5. CDR3 region: CASRGTGGRNEQFF. The CDR3 nucleotides read TGTGCCAGTAGGGGGACAGGGGGTAGGAATGAGCAGTTCTTC. Drawing the rest from reference TRBV19 and TRBJ2-1, the complete variable domain is DGGITQSPKYLFRKEGQNVTLSCEQNLNHDAMYWYRQDPGQGLRLIYYSQIVNDFQKGDIAEGYSVSREKKESFPLTVTSAQKNPTAFYLCASRGTGGRNEQFFGPGTRLTVL.

The chain employs TRBV7-3 and TRBJ2-3; 8 bases line up with TRBD2. The junction had 7 bases not matched to a gene; V was cut back by 8 bases and J by 3 bases. From germline, CDR1 is SGHTA and CDR2 FQGTGA. There are 14 residues in the CDR3. The CDR3 region is CASALGTSTDTQYF. CDR3 nucleotide sequence: TGTGCCAGCGCCCTAGGGACTAGTACAGATACGCAGTATTTT.

V and J are TRBV4-2 and TRBJ2-3; 10 bases align to TRBD2. The CDR3 runs 19 residues. Trimming at V came to 0 bases and at J to 0 bases, leaving 9 bases not matched to a gene. Germline-derived CDR1 and CDR2 are LGHNA and YNFKEQ. The CDR3 region has the DNA TGTGCCAGCAGCCAAGATACTAGCGGGATTGGCACTAGCACAGATACGCAGTATTTT. Protein product: CASSQDTSGIGTSTDTQYF.

This clone has just one count. The V gene is TRBV12-3 or TRBV12-4, the J gene TRBJ1-2; D is possibly TRBD1 (6 bases). The CDR3 spans 13 residues. Trimming cost V 8 bases and J 7 bases, with 17 bases left between them. DNA for the CDR3: TGTGCCAGCGGACAGCTTACTACGGGTGGCTACACCTTC. It codes for CASGQLTTGGYTF.

The V gene is TRBV9, the J gene TRBJ1-1, with TRBD1 matching 7 bases. Germline assignment: CDR1 SGDLS and CDR2 YYNGEE. Trimming removed 3 bases from V and 1 base from J; junction bases left unmatched: 3. There are 14 residues in the CDR3. The CDR3 DNA sequence: TGTGCCAGCAGCGGCGGGACAGCGAACACTGAAGCTTTCTTT. This encodes CASSGGTANTEAFF.

The J gene is TRBJ1-6, the V gene TRBV11-1, with 9 nucleotides matching TRBD1. Germline values: CDR1 SGHAT, CDR2 FQDESV (reference sequence). V gave up 2 bases and J gave up 7 bases; unmatched junction bases: 3. The CDR3 has 15 residues. In DNA, the CDR3 is TGTGCCAGCAGCTTATCAGGACAGGGGAATTCACCCCTCCACTTT. Its protein is CASSLSGQGNSPLHF. The full variable domain, with the rest looked up from reference TRBV11-1 and TRBJ1-6, is EAEVAQSPRYKITEKSQAVAFWCDPISGHATLYWYRQILGQGPELLVQFQDESVVDDSQLPKDRFSAERLKGVDSTLKIQPAELGDSAMYLCASSLSGQGNSPLHFGNGTRLTVT.

The V and J genes are TRBV12-3 or TRBV12-4 and TRBJ2-1, with TRBD2 matching over 7 bases. The V segment lost 3 bases and the J segment 10 bases; nucleotides outside the gene matches: 0. The CDR3 runs to 11 residues. DNA of the CDR3: TGTGCCAGCAGTTTTAGCGGGGAGCAGTTCTTC. This encodes CASSFSGEQFF.

This clone appeared a single time. The chain uses TRBV4-1 and TRBJ2-5, with 8 nucleotides matching TRBD1. The junction had 8 bases not matched to a gene; V was cut back by 1 base and J by 1 base. The V gene's germline CDR1 is MGHRA and CDR2 YSYEKL. This CDR3 has 17 residues. This CDR3 is CASSQVRGQATQETQYF. Here the CDR3 DNA reads TGCGCCAGCAGCCAAGTAAGGGGACAGGCGACCCAAGAGACCCAGTACTTC.

The rearrangement links TRBV7-8 to TRBJ2-1; no definite D call. CDR1 SGHVS and CDR2 FQNEAQ come from the germline V gene. This CDR3 comprises 15 residues. V was shortened by 4 bases and J by 7 bases, with 17 bases between the two germline ends. CDR3 loop: CASSYFAVSGNEQFF. The CDR3 DNA is TGTGCCAGCAGCTATTTTGCCGTCTCCGGTAATGAGCAGTTCTTC.

The J gene is TRBJ1-5, the V gene TRBV7-9; TRBD1 aligns across 7 bases. This CDR3 has 16 amino acids. With 4 bases clipped from V and 6 bases from J, the junction kept 12 bases outside the gene matches. CDR1 and CDR2 (germline): SEHNR, FQNEAQ (reference sequence). The CDR3 here is CASSWSKGAFSQPQHF. The CDR3 DNA follows: TGTGCCAGCAGCTGGTCGAAGGGGGCGTTTTCTCAGCCCCAGCATTTT. The full variable domain, rest sourced from reference TRBV7-9 and TRBJ1-5, is DTGVSQNPRHKITKRGQNVTFRCDPISEHNRLYWYRQTLGQGPEFLTYFQNEAQLEKSRLLSDRFSAERPKGSFSTLEIQRTEQGDSAMYLCASSWSKGAFSQPQHFGDGTRLSIL.